This is a list of T cell receptor beta chains from one sample in a study of identical twins. TCRdb recomputed calls from the 5' RACE reads with MiXCR, one row per CDR3 protein. The data hold approximately 250,000 distinct CDR3 sequences, with 6.5% observed a single time. The sample also formed part of further work on T cells expressing NK-cell markers.

Material: CD8+ T cells sorted from blood. These receptors were obtained from a woman under 30 in good health. CDR3s include the opening cysteine and the closing phenylalanine or tryptophan. The D gene is left open where the match is weak. Clone size is shown for a subset of rows, as once, few, many or a class of expanded clone.

>many|TRBV3-1|.|TRBJ2-2
CASSQEGARVTGELFF
TGTGCCAGCAGCCAAGAAGGGGCTAGGGTGACCGGGGAGCTGTTTTTT
>few|TRBV12-3/TRBV12-4|.|TRBJ1-5
CASSLQGWQPQHF
TGTGCCAGCAGTTTACAGGGATGGCAGCCCCAGCATTTT
>few|TRBV7-9|.|TRBJ1-1
CASLSQGNTEAFF
TGTGCCAGCCTTTCTCAGGGGAACACTGAAGCTTTCTTT
>many|TRBV12-3/TRBV12-4|.|TRBJ2-1
CASSPDGMYEQFF
TGTGCCAGCAGTCCGGACGGTATGTATGAGCAGTTCTTC
>few|TRBV7-8|.|TRBJ2-5
CASSHWTTQETQYF
TGTGCCAGCAGCCACTGGACTACCCAAGAGACCCAGTACTTC
>many|TRBV11-2|.|TRBJ1-1
CASSAMGRIEAFF
TGTGCCAGCAGCGCCATGGGGCGGATTGAAGCTTTCTTT
>.|TRBV7-9|TRBD2|TRBJ2-1
CASSLGTSGTIYNEQFF
TGTGCCAGCAGCTTAGGGACTAGCGGGACAATCTACAATGAGCAGTTCTTC
>many|TRBV13|.|TRBJ2-7
CASSLGRGAYEQYF
TGTGCCAGCAGCTTGGGGAGGGGGGCCTACGAGCAGTACTTC
>many|TRBV12-3/TRBV12-4|.|TRBJ1-6
CASSLWGTNLHF
TGTGCCAGCAGTTTATGGGGGACAAACCTCCACTTT
>.|TRBV6-1|.|TRBJ2-1
CASSDGTDPEQFF
TGTGCCAGCAGTGATGGGACGGATCCTGAGCAGTTCTTC
>.|TRBV6-5|.|TRBJ2-3
CASSYGRPREQYF
TGTGCCAGCAGTTATGGCCGTCCTAGAGAGCAGTATTTT
>many|TRBV7-9|TRBD2|TRBJ2-5
CASSLPGLAGETQYF
TGTGCCAGCAGCTTACCCGGACTAGCAGGAGAGACCCAGTACTTC
>many|TRBV12-3/TRBV12-4|TRBD2|TRBJ2-1
CASSLGGGGGAPQFF
TGTGCCAGCAGTTTAGGGGGCGGGGGGGGAGCCCCTCAGTTCTTC